The source of this TCR beta chain is a study of CD8+CD57+ T cells in acquired aplastic anemia. Study background: The sorted CD4+ and CD8+ cells yielded an average approximately 3 ug of DNA.

The study profiled TCR beta VDJ and CDR3 using genomic DNA as template. MiXCR, run by TCRdb on the reads, gives a single entry per CDR3 protein. The sample lists hundreds of thousands of distinct CDR3 sequences, approximately 32% seen once, with around 0.82% in the top ten. Patients picked for sequencing had shown CD8+CD57+ cell expansion detected by flow cytometry. The germline V and J ends were trimmed by 4 bases and 6 bases, with 10 bases remaining between them. The CDR3 is 13 residues long. Germline V gene data show CDR1 as SGHVS and CDR2 as FQNEAQ. Turning to this clonotype: Its antigen is not known.

Study-wide results and caveats: Sharing between patients and controls was observed for around 30 CD8+ CDR3 sequences.

This receptor was taken from a human donor with aplastic anemia. The material sequenced was sorted CD4+, CD8+, or CD8+CD57+ T cells (not recorded which) from PBMCs. The chain has TRBV7-8 and TRBJ2-4; D unresolved. The CDR3 loop is CASSSVVGNIQYF. The CDR3 region has the DNA TGTGCCAGCAGCTCAGTGGTCGGAAACATTCAGTACTTC. The full variable domain, rest sourced from reference TRBV7-8 and TRBJ2-4, is GAGVSQSPRYKVAKRGQDVALRCDPISGHVSLFWYQQALGQGPEFLTYFQNEAQLDKSGLPSDRFFAERPEGSVSTLKIQRTQQEDSAVYLCASSSVVGNIQYFGAGTRLSVL.